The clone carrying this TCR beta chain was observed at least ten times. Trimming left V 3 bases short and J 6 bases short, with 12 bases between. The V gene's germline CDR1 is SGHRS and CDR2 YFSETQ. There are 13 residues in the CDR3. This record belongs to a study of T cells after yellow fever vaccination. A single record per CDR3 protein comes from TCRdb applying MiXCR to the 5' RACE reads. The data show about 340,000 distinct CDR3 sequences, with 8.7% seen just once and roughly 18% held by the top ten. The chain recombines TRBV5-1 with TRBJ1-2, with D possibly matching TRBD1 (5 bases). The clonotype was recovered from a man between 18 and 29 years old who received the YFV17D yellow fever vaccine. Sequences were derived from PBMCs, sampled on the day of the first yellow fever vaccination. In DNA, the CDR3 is TGCGCCAGCAGCTGGCGGCAGGGAGATGGCTACACCTTC. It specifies CASSWRQGDGYTF.